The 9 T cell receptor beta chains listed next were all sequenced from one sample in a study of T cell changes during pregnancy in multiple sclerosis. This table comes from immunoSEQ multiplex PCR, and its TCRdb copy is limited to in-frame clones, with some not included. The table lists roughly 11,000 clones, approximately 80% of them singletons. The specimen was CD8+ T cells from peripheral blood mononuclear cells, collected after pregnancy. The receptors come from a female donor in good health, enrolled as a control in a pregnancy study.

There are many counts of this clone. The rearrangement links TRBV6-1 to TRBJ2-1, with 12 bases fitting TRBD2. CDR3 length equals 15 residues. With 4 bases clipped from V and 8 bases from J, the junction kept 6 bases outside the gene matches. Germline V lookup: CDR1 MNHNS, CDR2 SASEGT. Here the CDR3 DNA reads TGTGCCAGCAGTGCAGCTAGCGGGGGGGGGCATGAGCAGTTCTTC. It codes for CASSAASGGGHEQFF.

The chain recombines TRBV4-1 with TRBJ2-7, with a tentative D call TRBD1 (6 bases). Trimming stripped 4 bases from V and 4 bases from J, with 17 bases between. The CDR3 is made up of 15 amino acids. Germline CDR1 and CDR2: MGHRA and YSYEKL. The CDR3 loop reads CASSPLQGSAYEQYF. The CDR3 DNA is TGCGCCAGCAGCCCATTGCAGGGGAGTGCATACGAGCAGTACTTC.

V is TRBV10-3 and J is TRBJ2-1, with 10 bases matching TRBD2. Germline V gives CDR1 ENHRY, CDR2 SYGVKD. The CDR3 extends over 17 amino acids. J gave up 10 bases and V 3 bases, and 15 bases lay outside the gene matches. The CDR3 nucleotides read TGTGCCATCAGTGACGGGGGGACTAGCGATCGCATCATGGAGCAGTTCTTC. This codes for CAISDGGTSDRIMEQFF.

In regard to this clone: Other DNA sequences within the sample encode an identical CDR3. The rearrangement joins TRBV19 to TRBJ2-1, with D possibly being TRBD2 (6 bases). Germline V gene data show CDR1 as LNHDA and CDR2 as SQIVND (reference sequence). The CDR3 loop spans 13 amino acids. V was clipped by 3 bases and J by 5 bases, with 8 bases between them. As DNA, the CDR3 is TGTGCCAGTAGTATCGGGGGTAACAATGAGCAGTTCTTC. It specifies CASSIGGNNEQFF.

CDR3 DNA sequence: TGTGCCAGCAGTGATTTTCCAGGGTGGGAAAGAGAGCAGTACTTC. Translating gives CASSDFPGWEREQYF. The gene calls are TRBV6-1 and TRBJ2-7; possibly TRBD1 for D (5 bases). Germline V gene data show CDR1 as MNHNS and CDR2 as SASEGT. The CDR3 has 15 residues. The V and J ends lost 3 bases and 7 bases respectively, with 19 bases between them.

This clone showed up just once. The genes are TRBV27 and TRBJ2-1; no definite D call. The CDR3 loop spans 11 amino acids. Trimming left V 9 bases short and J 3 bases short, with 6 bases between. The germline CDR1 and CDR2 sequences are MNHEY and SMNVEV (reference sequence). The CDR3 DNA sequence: TGTGCCAGTATCCTCTACAATGAGCAGTTCTTC. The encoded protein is CASILYNEQFF.

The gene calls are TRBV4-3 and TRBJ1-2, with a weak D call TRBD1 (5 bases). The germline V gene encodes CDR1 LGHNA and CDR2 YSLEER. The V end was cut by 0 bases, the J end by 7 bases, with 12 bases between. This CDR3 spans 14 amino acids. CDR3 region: CASSQEAGVGGYTF. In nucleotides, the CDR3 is TGCGCCAGCAGCCAAGAGGCGGGGGTAGGTGGCTACACCTTC.

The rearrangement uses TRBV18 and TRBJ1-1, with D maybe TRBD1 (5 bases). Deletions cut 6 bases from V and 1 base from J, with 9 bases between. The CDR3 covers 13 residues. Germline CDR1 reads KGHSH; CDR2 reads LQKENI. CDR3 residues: CASSTERNTEAFF. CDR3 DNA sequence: TGTGCCAGCTCGACAGAGAGGAACACTGAAGCTTTCTTT.

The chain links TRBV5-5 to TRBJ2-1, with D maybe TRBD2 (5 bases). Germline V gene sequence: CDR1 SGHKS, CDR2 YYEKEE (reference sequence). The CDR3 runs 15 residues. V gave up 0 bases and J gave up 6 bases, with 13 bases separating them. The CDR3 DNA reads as TGTGCCAGCAGCTTGGAGGGAGCCCCCAGCAATGAGCAGTTCTTC. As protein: CASSLEGAPSNEQFF.